This TCR beta chain emerged from a study of identical twins. The germline V gene has CDR1 SGHRS and CDR2 YFSETQ. Germline trimming cut 1 base from V and 2 bases from J; bases unmatched to any gene: 5. The CDR3 has 15 amino acids. The table lists this clonotype with a count of one. TCRdb re-analysed the 5' RACE reads in MiXCR, keeping a single row per CDR3 protein. The sample carries approximately 490,000 distinct CDR3 sequences, about a fifth recorded once. The same sample was also studied in work on yellow fever vaccine responses in identical twins.

Source material: CD4+ T cells sorted from blood. The chain links TRBV5-1 to TRBJ2-5; 7 positions match TRBD2. This clonotype was obtained from a woman aged 18 to 35 in good health. The CDR3 DNA sequence: TGCGCCAGCAGCTTGATGGGAGGGGAGCAAGAGACCCAGTACTTC. It encodes CASSLMGGEQETQYF. Together with reference TRBV5-1 and TRBJ2-5, the CDR3 gives the full variable domain: KAGVTQTPRYLIKTRGQQVTLSCSPISGHRSVSWYQQTPGQGLQFLFEYFSETQRNKGNFPGRFSGRQFSNSRSEMNVSTLELGDSALYLCASSLMGGEQETQYFGPGTRLLVL.